The source of this T cell receptor (beta chain) is a study of blood T cell repertoires in COVID-19. Study information: Sites in the United States, Italy and Spain provided acute and convalescent COVID-19 samples. In each case, the material was cDNA or gDNA derived from T cells, B-cell-depleted T cells, or PBMCs.

Germline lookup yields CDR1 MDHEN and CDR2 SYDVKM. The CDR3 has 15 amino acids. The J segment lost 4 bases and the V segment lost 6 bases, leaving 7 bases of the junction unmatched. As originally analysed: Amplifying reference gene primers gave estimates of nucleated cell counts. Profiled with immunoSEQ multiplex PCR; TCRdb holds only in-frame clones, not every one. V, J and clone size are taken as reported in that table, and D and trimming were inferred from the DNA itself. Of 71,000 or so clones listed, roughly 83% are singletons. The receptor was isolated from a man aged 70-80 years with acute or convalescent COVID-19. V usage is TRBV28 and J usage is TRBJ2-5; 11 nucleotides match TRBD2. The sequenced material came from peripheral blood. CDR3 sequence: CASRRLAGGRETQYF. The CDR3 nucleotides are TGTGCCAGCAGGCGCCTAGCGGGAGGTAGAGAGACCCAGTACTTC.